This TCR beta chain was recorded in a study of shared clonotypes between healthy human individuals. This CDR3 has 13 amino acids. Trimming removed 2 bases from V and 3 bases from J, with 8 bases in between. CDR1 and CDR2 from the germline V gene are SGHTA and FQGNSA. Measured with immunoSEQ multiplex PCR; TCRdb has only the in-frame clones, and not every one. This table holds 1.5 million to 2.5 million clones, about 95% found once. CD45RO-negative, CCR7-selected cells formed the naive CD8 fraction, which excluded terminally differentiated effector memory CD45RA+ cells. The study drew all its donors from Caucasian adults living in Nashville, Tennessee.

Material for sequencing was naive CD8+ T cells sorted from blood. This clonotype originated in a man in his late teens or twenties in good health. The V and J genes are TRBV7-2 and TRBJ2-7; D remains unclear. This CDR3 is CASSLQGFYEQYF. Written as DNA, the CDR3 is TGTGCCAGCAGCTTACAAGGATTCTACGAGCAGTACTTC.